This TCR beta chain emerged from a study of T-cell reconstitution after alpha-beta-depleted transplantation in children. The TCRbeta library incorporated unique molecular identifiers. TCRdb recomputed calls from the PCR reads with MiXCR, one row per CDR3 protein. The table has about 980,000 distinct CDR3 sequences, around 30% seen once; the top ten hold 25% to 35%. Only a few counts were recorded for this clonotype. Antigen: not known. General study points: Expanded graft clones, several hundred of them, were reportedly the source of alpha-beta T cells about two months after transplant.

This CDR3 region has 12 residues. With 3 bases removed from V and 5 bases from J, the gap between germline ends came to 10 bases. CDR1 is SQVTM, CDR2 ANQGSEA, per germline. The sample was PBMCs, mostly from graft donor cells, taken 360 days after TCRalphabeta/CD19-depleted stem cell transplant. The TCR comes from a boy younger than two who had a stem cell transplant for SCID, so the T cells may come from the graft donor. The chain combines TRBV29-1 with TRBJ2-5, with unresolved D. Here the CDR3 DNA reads TGCAGCGTTGAGCAGTCGAGGGAGACCCAGTACTTC. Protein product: CSVEQSRETQYF.